Following are 15 T cell receptor beta chains from one sample sequenced in a study of blood T cell repertoires in COVID-19. TCRdb's table, derived via immunoSEQ multiplex PCR, lists solely in-frame clones and lacks some. The sample includes hundreds of thousands of clones, approximately 90% of them seen just once. Sequenced input: peripheral blood. Receptors were obtained from a man in his sixties with COVID-19, enrolled during active disease.

The chain carries TRBV6-5 and TRBJ2-2; possible D gene TRBD2, 6 bases. The germline gives CDR1 MNHEY, CDR2 SVGAGI. This CDR3 has 13 residues. Trimming removed 6 bases from V and 3 bases from J, with 8 bases in between. The CDR3 is CASSREYTGELFF. CDR3 DNA: TGTGCCAGCAGCCGGGAGTACACCGGGGAGCTGTTTTTT.

This sequence joins TRBV4-3 and TRBJ1-5; D not resolved. Germline assignment: CDR1 LGHNA and CDR2 YSLEER. The CDR3 is 16 residues long. Trimming took 0 bases from V and 3 from J, leaving 12 bases between them. CDR3 nucleotides: TGCGCCAGCAGCCAAGATCTACGGCAGGACAATCAGCCCCAGCATTTT. Protein: CASSQDLRQDNQPQHF.

The chain uses TRBV6-5 and TRBJ1-2; 7 bases line up with TRBD1. The CDR3 is made up of 15 amino acids. Per the germline V gene, CDR1 is MNHEY and CDR2 is SVGAGI. The V segment lost 5 bases and the J segment 7 bases; nucleotides outside the gene matches: 13. CDR3 in DNA: TGTGCCAGCAGTCCCCAGGGGGGCTCGTGGCGTGGCTACACCTTC. This encodes CASSPQGGSWRGYTF.

The chain links TRBV11-1 to TRBJ2-2; no reliable D call. This CDR3 has 15 residues. Germline CDR1 SGHAT, CDR2 FQDESV (reference sequence). V lost 0 bases and J lost 4, with 9 bases in between. CDR3 sequence: CASSLADSVTGELFF. Here the CDR3 DNA reads TGTGCCAGCAGCTTAGCTGACTCGGTCACCGGGGAGCTGTTTTTT.

V gene TRBV5-4 combines with J gene TRBJ2-3, with TRBD2 matching 7 bases. The length of the CDR3 is 19 residues. With 4 bases clipped from V and 2 bases from J, the junction kept 19 bases outside the gene matches. CDR1 is SGHNT and CDR2 is YYREEE in the germline V gene (reference sequence). CDR3 sequence: CASSGSGTTRIRLTDTQYF. The CDR3 DNA is TGTGCCAGCAGCGGGTCCGGGACTACCCGAATAAGGCTCACAGATACGCAGTATTTT.

The chain uses TRBV11-3 and TRBJ2-7, with D possibly TRBD1 on 6 matching bases. The V gene lost 5 bases and the J gene lost 5 bases, with 19 bases spanning the gap. Germline assignment: CDR1 SGHNT and CDR2 YENEEA. The CDR3 sequence is 15 residues long. CDR3 DNA: TGTGCCAGCAGCCCAGGGGTTACCCCGCTCGACGAGCAGTACTTC. Its translation is CASSPGVTPLDEQYF.

The chain carries TRBV9 and TRBJ1-4, with D hard to call. Trimming removed 4 bases from V and 4 bases from J, with 14 bases in between. CDR3 size: 15 residues. Germline V CDR1 and CDR2: SGDLS, YYNGEE. CDR3 amino acids: CASSPGGSLNEKLFF. CDR3 nucleotides: TGTGCCAGCAGCCCTGGCGGCAGCCTTAATGAAAAACTGTTTTTT. The full variable domain, with the rest looked up from reference TRBV9 and TRBJ1-4, is DSGVTQTPKHLITATGQRVTLRCSPRSGDLSVYWYQQSLDQGLQFLIQYYNGEERAKGNILERFSAQQFPDLHSELNLSSLELGDSALYFCASSPGGSLNEKLFFGSGTQLSVL.

The V and J genes are TRBV2 and TRBJ1-5, with TRBD1 identical over 8 bases. Per germline, CDR1 SNHLY and CDR2 FYNNEI. Trimming removed 6 bases from V and 0 bases from J; junction bases left unmatched: 4. The CDR3 spans 15 residues. The CDR3 is CASRGQVNSNQPQHF. The CDR3 nucleotides read TGTGCCAGCAGGGGACAGGTCAATAGCAATCAGCCCCAGCATTTT.

V gene TRBV7-9 combines with J gene TRBJ2-2; D remains unclear. The V end lost 1 base, the J end lost 2 bases, and 8 bases lay between the germline ends. Germline V lookup: CDR1 SEHNR, CDR2 FQNEAQ (reference sequence). The CDR3 length is 15 residues. CDR3 residues: CASSLGLGNTGELFF. In nucleotides, the CDR3 is TGTGCCAGCAGCTTAGGTCTAGGAAACACCGGGGAGCTGTTTTTT.

The rearrangement links TRBV19 to TRBJ2-1; the match to TRBD1 covers 9 bases. The V and J ends lost 7 bases and 7 bases, in that order; junction bases with no gene match: 8. The length of the CDR3 is 14 residues. CDR1 is LNHDA and CDR2 is SQIVND in the germline V gene (reference sequence). The CDR3 here is CASTGTGRNNEQFF. The DNA for the CDR3 is TGTGCCAGTACGGGGACAGGGAGGAATAATGAGCAGTTCTTC.

The V and J genes are TRBV4-3 and TRBJ2-7, with 8 nucleotides matching TRBD1. The ends lost 0 bases at V and 2 bases at J; junction bases unmatched: 15. CDR1 is LGHNA and CDR2 is YSLEER in the germline V gene. This CDR3 contains 19 residues. The CDR3 protein is CASSQDWVPVQGETYEQYF. The CDR3 bases are TGCGCCAGCAGCCAAGACTGGGTGCCCGTACAGGGGGAAACCTACGAGCAGTACTTC.

This chain connects TRBV5-1 to TRBJ1-2; TRBD1 matches at 8 bases. Germline V gene sequence: CDR1 SGHRS, CDR2 YFSETQ. The CDR3 totals 14 residues. V lost 4 bases, J lost 7 bases, and 9 bases stayed unmatched. In nucleotides, the CDR3 is TGCGCCAGCAGCGCCGGACAGGGCTTGAGTGGCTACACCTTC. It codes for CASSAGQGLSGYTF.

The V gene is TRBV7-3, the J gene TRBJ2-3; 13 bases are shared with TRBD2. The trim removed 5 bases at V and 4 bases at J, leaving 3 bases unmatched. Germline V gene data show CDR1 as SGHTA and CDR2 as FQGTGA. This CDR3 has 15 amino acids. The CDR3 loop is CASSLGLAGADTQYF. The CDR3 nucleotides read TGTGCCAGCAGCCTCGGACTAGCGGGAGCAGATACGCAGTATTTT.

The genes are TRBV6-6 and TRBJ1-4; D is possibly TRBD1 (6 bases). Germline V lookup: CDR1 MNHNY, CDR2 SVGAGI (reference sequence). The CDR3 runs 14 residues. Deletions cut 10 bases from V and 2 bases from J, with 14 bases between. CDR3 loop: CATRNQGTNEKLFF. In nucleotides, the CDR3 is TGTGCCACCAGGAACCAGGGGACTAATGAAAAACTGTTTTTT.

The chain has TRBV4-1 and TRBJ1-4; possible D gene TRBD1, 6 bases. CDR1 and CDR2 from the germline V gene are MGHRA and YSYEKL. Trimming cost V 3 bases and J 0 bases, with 11 bases left between them. The CDR3 is 16 amino acids. Here the CDR3 DNA reads TGCGCCAGCAGCCATTCCAGGGGCCCAACTAATGAAAAACTGTTTTTT. This gives the protein CASSHSRGPTNEKLFF.